The TCR beta chain under discussion was sequenced for a study of Ad26.COV2.S vaccination and SARS-CoV-2 variants. Assay used: immunoSEQ multiplex PCR; TCRdb lists only in-frame clones, some missing. The repertoire holds about 370,000 clones, with about 85% as singletons. The treatment denotes: over 15 received Ad26.COV2.S at low or high dose, single or two shots; 5 received placebo; per-sample allocation not given. Sampling took place 63 days after the first vaccine or placebo injection. The germline CDR1 and CDR2 sequences are SGHNT and YYREEE (reference sequence). The V and J ends lost 0 bases and 5 bases, in that order; junction bases with no gene match: 11. The CDR3 extends over 17 amino acids.

The clonotype was recovered from a person aged 18 to 65 who received the Ad26.COV2.S COVID-19 vaccine or a placebo. The rearrangement links TRBV5-4 to TRBJ2-5; 9 positions match TRBD2. Source: peripheral blood, taken in a trial of Ad26.COV2.S vaccine versus placebo. CDR3 nucleotide sequence: TGTGCCAGCAGCTTGGATCCAGCGGGGGGCTCACGCGAGACCCAGTACTTC. Translation: CASSLDPAGGSRETQYF.